This T cell receptor (beta chain) emerged from a study of siplizumab effects on memory and regulatory T cells. General observations from the study: Solely a minor proportion of alloreactive clones could be assigned to unstimulated subsets. Researchers could not give a naive or memory phenotype to roughly 75-95% of proliferating CD4+ or CD8+ clones.

The assay was immunoSEQ multiplex PCR, and TCRdb's table has in-frame clones only and misses some. The repertoire holds 95,000 to 130,000 clones, roughly 94% seen once, with about 1.8% in the top ten. With regard to this clone: Its cognate antigen is unknown.

Source material: non-Treg CD4+ T cells sorted from blood. The receptor comes from a human donor in good health.

The CDR3 DNA reads TGTGCCAGCAGTTACCGAGGTGGGGGTAGGGATACGCAGTATTTT. Translation gives CASSYRGGGRDTQYF. The chain has TRBV6-5 and TRBJ2-3; perhaps D is TRBD1 or TRBD2 (5 bases each). This CDR3 contains 15 residues. CDR1 is MNHEY and CDR2 is SVGAGI in the germline V gene. Trimming stripped 2 bases from V and 6 bases from J, with 15 bases between.